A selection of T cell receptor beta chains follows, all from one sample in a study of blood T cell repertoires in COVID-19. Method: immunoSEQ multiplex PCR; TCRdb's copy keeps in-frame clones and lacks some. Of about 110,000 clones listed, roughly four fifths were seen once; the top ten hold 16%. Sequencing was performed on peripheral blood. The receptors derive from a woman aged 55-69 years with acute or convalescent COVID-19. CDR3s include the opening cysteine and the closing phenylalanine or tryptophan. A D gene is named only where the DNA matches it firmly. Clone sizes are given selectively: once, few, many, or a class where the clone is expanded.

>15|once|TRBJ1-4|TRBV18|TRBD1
CASSPPGTGNEKLFF
TGTGCCAGCTCACCCCCCGGGACAGGGAATGAAAAACTGTTTTTT
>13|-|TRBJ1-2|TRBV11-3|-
CASSLRGLDGYTF
TGTGCCAGCAGCTTACGGGGTTTGGATGGCTACACCTTC
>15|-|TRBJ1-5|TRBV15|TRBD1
CATSVDRGSNQPQHF
TGTGCCACCAGCGTCGACAGGGGAAGCAATCAGCCCCAGCATTTT
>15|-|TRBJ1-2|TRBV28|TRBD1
CASSWDRGLVGGYTF
TGTGCCAGCAGTTGGGACAGGGGTTTGGTTGGTGGCTACACCTTC
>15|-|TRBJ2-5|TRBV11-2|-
CASSLKLTGGETQYF
TGTGCCAGCAGCCTGAAACTGACAGGAGGCGAGACCCAGTACTTC
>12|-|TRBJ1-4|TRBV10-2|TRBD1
CATRQGGEKLFF
TGCGCCACCCGACAGGGAGGTGAAAAACTGTTTTTT
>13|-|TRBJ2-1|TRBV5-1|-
CASKLSSYNEQFF
TGCGCCAGCAAATTAAGTAGCTACAATGAGCAGTTCTTC
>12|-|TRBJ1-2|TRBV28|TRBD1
CASRTGGGGYTF
TGTGCCAGCAGAACAGGGGGCGGTGGCTACACCTTC
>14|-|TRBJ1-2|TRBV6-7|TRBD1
CASSSQDRGYGYTF
TGTGCCAGCAGTTCCCAGGACAGGGGCTATGGCTACACCTTC
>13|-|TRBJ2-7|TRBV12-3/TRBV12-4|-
CASRPGFSYEQYF
TGTGCCAGCAGGCCCGGGTTCTCCTACGAGCAGTACTTC
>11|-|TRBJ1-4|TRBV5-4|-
CASSARGKLFF
TGTGCCAGCTCCGCTCGGGGAAAACTGTTTTTT